Detailed here is one T cell receptor beta chain. Its target is not known. Patients chosen for sequencing had CD8+CD57+ cells that had expanded, as shown by flow cytometry. When blood sampling took place, the patients had received no therapy. The sample originates from a study of CD8+CD57+ T cells in acquired aplastic anemia. CDR1 and CDR2 from the germline V gene are ENHRY and SYGVKD. The trim removed 0 bases at V and 2 bases at J, leaving 17 bases unmatched. The CDR3 contains 21 residues. Study conclusions and caveats: Researchers report that around 30 CD8+ CDR3 sequences appeared in both patients and controls.

Genomic DNA templated the TCR beta VDJ and CDR3 profiling. TCRdb processed the reads anew with MiXCR; each CDR3 protein has one entry. The repertoire holds 300,000 or so distinct CDR3 sequences, with under 65% as singletons. The chain recombines TRBV10-3 with TRBJ2-3; 10 nucleotides align to TRBD2. The specimen was sorted CD4+, CD8+, or CD8+CD57+ T cells (not recorded which) from PBMCs. The TCR originated in a human donor with aplastic anemia. This CDR3 is CAISESGLAEWSSAYTDTQYF. CDR3 bases: TGTGCCATCAGTGAGTCTGGACTAGCGGAGTGGTCCTCTGCCTACACAGATACGCAGTATTTT.